This T cell receptor beta chain comes out of a study of OX40 agonist ivuxolimab in advanced cancers. Looking at the study overall: Every patient in dose escalation had hepatocellular carcinoma, melanoma, renal cell or head and neck cancer.

Measured with immunoSEQ multiplex PCR; TCRdb has only the in-frame clones, and not every one. The table has some 90,000 clones, roughly nine tenths seen once; the top ten hold approximately 3.6%. This CDR3 spans 15 amino acids. Germline V gives CDR1 SGHTA, CDR2 FQGNSA. The V gene lost 5 bases and the J gene lost 0 bases, with 11 bases spanning the gap. Note on this clone: At the DNA level, this CDR3 is encoded by other sequences in the same sample as well.

The rearrangement links TRBV7-2 to TRBJ2-1, with unresolved D. The TCR was taken from an adult with an advanced solid tumor such as melanoma, head and neck, liver or kidney cancer. Here the sequenced sample was CD4+ or CD8+ T cells sorted from blood, taken in a trial of the OX40 agonist ivuxolimab. The CDR3 DNA is TGTGCCAGCAGCCCCTCAGGTAGCTCCTACAATGAGCAGTTCTTC. This translates into CASSPSGSSYNEQFF.